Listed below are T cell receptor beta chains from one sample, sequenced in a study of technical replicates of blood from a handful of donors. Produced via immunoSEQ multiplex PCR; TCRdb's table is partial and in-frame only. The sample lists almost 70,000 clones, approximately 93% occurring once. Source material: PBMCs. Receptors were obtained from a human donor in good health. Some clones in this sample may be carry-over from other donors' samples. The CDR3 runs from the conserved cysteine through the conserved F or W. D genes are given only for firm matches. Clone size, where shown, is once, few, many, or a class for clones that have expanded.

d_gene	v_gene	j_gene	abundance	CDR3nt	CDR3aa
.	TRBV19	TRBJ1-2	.	TGTGCCAGTAGTATGGGCGGACTGACTGGTGGCTACACCTTC	CASSMGGLTGGYTF
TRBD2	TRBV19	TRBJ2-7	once	TGTGCCAGTAGTCTCGGACTAGCGGTTACCTACGAGCAGTACTTC	CASSLGLAVTYEQYF
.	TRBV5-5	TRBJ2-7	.	TGTGCCAGCAGCTTGACAGGGTCTGGAGAGCAGTACTTC	CASSLTGSGEQYF
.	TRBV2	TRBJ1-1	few	TGTGCCAGCAGTGAATGGGGGCAAGCTTTCTTT	CASSEWGQAFF
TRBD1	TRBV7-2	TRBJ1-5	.	TGTGCCAGCAGCTACAGGGGAGATCAGCCCCAGCATTTT	CASSYRGDQPQHF
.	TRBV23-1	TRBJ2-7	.	TGCGCCAGCAGTCAACGTGGGGCCCCGGACCCCTACGAGCAGTACTTC	CASSQRGAPDPYEQYF
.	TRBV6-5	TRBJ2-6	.	TGTGCCAGCAGTTACCGGACTCTGAGCGGGGCCAACGTCCTGACTTTC	CASSYRTLSGANVLTF
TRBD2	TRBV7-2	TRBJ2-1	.	TGTGCCAGCAGCCCAGTAGGGACTAGCTCCTACAATGAGCAGTTCTTC	CASSPVGTSSYNEQFF
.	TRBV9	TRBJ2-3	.	TGTGCCAGCAGCGTAGCCCCAGGAACAGATACGCAGTATTTT	CASSVAPGTDTQYF
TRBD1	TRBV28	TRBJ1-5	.	TGTGCCAGCGGAGAGCGCAGGGGGTTGAGTCAGCCCCAGCATTTT	CASGERRGLSQPQHF
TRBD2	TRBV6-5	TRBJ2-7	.	TGTGCCAGCAGTTACGGCACTAGCGGGCCTGCCTACGAGCAGTACTTC	CASSYGTSGPAYEQYF
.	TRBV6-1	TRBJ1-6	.	TGTGCCAGCAGTATCCCTCAAACATTTAATGACCTCCACTTT	CASSIPQTFNDLHF
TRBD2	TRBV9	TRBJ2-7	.	TGTGCCAGCAGCGACCCCGGGACTAGCGGGAGTAACGAGCAGTACTTC	CASSDPGTSGSNEQYF
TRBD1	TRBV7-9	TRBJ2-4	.	TGTGCCAGCAGCGTGAACAGGGGGAGTTTGGGAGACATTCAGTACTTC	CASSVNRGSLGDIQYF
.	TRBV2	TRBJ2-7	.	TGTGCCAGCCGCGGCTTGGGGCCTCTCTACGAGCAGTACTTC	CASRGLGPLYEQYF
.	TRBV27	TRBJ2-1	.	TGTGCCAGCACCCTTCTGGGCGAGCAGTTCTTC	CASTLLGEQFF
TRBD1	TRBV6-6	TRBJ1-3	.	TGTGCCAGCGCGCCGACAGGGGGAAGCTCTGGAAACACCATATATTTT	CASAPTGGSSGNTIYF
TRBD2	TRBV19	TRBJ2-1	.	TGTGCCAGTAATTCGGGACTAGTCGGCAATGAGCAGTTCTTC	CASNSGLVGNEQFF
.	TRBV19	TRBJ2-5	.	TGTGCCAGTAGTATCATACGGGGGGAGACCCAGTACTTC	CASSIIRGETQYF
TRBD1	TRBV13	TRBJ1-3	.	TGTGCCAGCAGCACACAGGGGGTTGAGGACACCATATATTTT	CASSTQGVEDTIYF
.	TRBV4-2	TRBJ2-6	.	TGTGCCAGCAGCCAAGCTACAGATGCCTCTGGGGCCAACGTCCTGACTTTC	CASSQATDASGANVLTF